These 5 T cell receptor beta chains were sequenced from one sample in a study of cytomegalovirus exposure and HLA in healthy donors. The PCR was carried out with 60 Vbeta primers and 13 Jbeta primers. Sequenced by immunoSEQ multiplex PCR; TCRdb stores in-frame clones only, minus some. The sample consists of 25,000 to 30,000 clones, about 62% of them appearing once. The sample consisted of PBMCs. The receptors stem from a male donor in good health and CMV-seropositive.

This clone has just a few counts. CDR3 sequence (DNA): TGTGCCAGTAGTCCAAAGCCCGGGACGAACACCGGGGAGCTGTTTTTT. Protein sequence: CASSPKPGTNTGELFF. The V gene is TRBV19, the J gene TRBJ2-2, with D perhaps matching TRBD2 (5 bases). The CDR3 has 16 residues. Germline values: CDR1 LNHDA, CDR2 SQIVND (reference sequence). Trimming removed 5 bases from V and 0 bases from J, with 13 bases in between.

The CDR3 DNA is TGTGCCAGCAGCTCCTACCGGCGGAGCGGGACGGTGTTGAATGAGCAGTTCTTC. As protein: CASSSYRRSGTVLNEQFF. The chain recombines TRBV5-6 with TRBJ2-1, with 7 positions matching TRBD2. This CDR3 has 18 amino acids. The V and J ends lost 3 bases and 7 bases, in that order; junction bases with no gene match: 19. CDR1 is SGHDT, CDR2 YYEEEE, per germline.

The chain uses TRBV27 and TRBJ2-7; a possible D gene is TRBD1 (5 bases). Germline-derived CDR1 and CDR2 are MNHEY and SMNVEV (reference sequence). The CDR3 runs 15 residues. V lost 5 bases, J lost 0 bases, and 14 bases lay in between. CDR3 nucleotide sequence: TGTGCCAGCAGTCCCAGGGCCACGAGCTCCTACGAGCAGTACTTC. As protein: CASSPRATSSYEQYF.

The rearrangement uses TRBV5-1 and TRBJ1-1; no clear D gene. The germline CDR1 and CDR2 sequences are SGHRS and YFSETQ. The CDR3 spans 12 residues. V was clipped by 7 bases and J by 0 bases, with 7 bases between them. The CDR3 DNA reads TGCGCCAGCGGGGAGGTGAACACTGAAGCTTTCTTT. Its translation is CASGEVNTEAFF.

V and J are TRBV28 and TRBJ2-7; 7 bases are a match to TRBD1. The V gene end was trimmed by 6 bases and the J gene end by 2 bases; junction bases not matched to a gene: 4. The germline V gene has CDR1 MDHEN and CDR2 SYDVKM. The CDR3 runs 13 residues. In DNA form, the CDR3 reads TGTGCCAGCAGGGGGACAGTTACCTACGAGCAGTACTTC. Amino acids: CASRGTVTYEQYF.